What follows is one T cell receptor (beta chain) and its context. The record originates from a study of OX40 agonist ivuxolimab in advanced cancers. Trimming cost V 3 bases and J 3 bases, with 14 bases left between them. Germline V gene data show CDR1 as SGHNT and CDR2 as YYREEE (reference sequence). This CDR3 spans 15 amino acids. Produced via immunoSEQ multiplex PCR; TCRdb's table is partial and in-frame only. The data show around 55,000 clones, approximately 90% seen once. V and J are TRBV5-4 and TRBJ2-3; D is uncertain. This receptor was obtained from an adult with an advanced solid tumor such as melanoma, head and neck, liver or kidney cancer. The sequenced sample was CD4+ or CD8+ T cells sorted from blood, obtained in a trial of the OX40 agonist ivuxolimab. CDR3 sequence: CASSSPWFRTDTQYF. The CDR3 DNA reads TGTGCCAGCAGCTCACCCTGGTTTAGGACAGATACGCAGTATTTT. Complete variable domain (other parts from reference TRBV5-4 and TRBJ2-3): ETGVTQSPTHLIKTRGQQVTLRCSSQSGHNTVSWYQQALGQGPQFIFQYYREEENGRGNFPPRFSGLQFPNYSSELNVNALELDDSALYLCASSSPWFRTDTQYFGPGTRLTVL.